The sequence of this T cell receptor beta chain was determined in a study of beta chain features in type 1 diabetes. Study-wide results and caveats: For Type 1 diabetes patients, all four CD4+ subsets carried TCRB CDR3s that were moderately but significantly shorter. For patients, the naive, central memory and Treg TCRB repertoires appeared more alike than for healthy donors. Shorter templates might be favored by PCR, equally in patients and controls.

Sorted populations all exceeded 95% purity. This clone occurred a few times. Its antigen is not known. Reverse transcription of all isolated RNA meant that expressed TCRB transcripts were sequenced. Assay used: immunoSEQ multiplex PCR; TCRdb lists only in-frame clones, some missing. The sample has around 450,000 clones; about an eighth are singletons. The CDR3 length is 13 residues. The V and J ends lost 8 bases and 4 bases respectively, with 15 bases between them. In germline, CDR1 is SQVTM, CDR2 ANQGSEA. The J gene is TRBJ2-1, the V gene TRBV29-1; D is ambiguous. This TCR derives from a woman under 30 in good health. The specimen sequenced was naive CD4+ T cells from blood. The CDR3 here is CSFGQSRYNEQFF. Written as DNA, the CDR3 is TGCAGCTTCGGTCAGAGCCGTTACAATGAGCAGTTCTTC.